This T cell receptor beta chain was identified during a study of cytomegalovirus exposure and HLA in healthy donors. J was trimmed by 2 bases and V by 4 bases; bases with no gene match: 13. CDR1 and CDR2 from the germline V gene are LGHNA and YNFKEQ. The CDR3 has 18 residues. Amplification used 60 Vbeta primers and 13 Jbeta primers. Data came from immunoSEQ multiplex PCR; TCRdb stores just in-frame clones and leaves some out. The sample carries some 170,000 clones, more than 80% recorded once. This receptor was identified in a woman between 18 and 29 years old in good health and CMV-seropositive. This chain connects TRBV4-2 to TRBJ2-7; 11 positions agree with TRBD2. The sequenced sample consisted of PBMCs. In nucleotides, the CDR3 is TGTGCCAGCAGCCCTATGCCCCGGGCTAGCGGGGGGACCTACGAGCAGTACTTC. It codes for CASSPMPRASGGTYEQYF.